This passage covers 19 T cell receptor beta chains from one sample sequenced in a study of blood T cell repertoires in COVID-19. The data were produced by immunoSEQ multiplex PCR, yet TCRdb's version contains in-frame clones alone and is incomplete. The sample records around 170,000 clones, 75% to 90% being singletons. Sequences were obtained from peripheral blood. These receptors were taken from a woman in her thirties or forties with acute or convalescent COVID-19.

The chain joins TRBV27 to TRBJ2-3; TRBD1 might be the D (5 bases). Germline lookup yields CDR1 MNHEY and CDR2 SMNVEV (reference sequence). The V and J ends lost 3 bases and 1 base respectively, with 11 bases between them. The CDR3 length is 15 residues. CDR3 in amino acids: CASSFAGRGTDTQYF. The DNA for the CDR3 is TGTGCCAGCAGTTTCGCAGGGCGAGGCACAGATACGCAGTATTTT.

The chain has TRBV2 and TRBJ1-5; D not certain. Germline CDR1 SNHLY, CDR2 FYNNEI. The CDR3 runs 13 residues. The V and J ends lost 3 bases and 4 bases respectively, with 7 bases between them. The CDR3 sequence is CASSDQENQPQHF. The CDR3, as DNA: TGTGCCAGCAGTGACCAAGAGAATCAGCCCCAGCATTTT. The full variable domain, its missing parts supplied by reference TRBV2 and TRBJ1-5, is EPEVTQTPSHQVTQMGQEVILRCVPISNHLYFYWYRQILGQKVEFLVSFYNNEISEKSEIFDDQFSVERPDGSNFTLKIRSTKLEDSAMYFCASSDQENQPQHFGDGTRLSIL.

The chain couples TRBV6-6 to TRBJ2-7, with D possibly TRBD1 on 6 matching bases. This CDR3 has 12 residues. V lost 6 bases to trimming and J lost 6 bases, with 12 bases between them. CDR1 is MNHNY and CDR2 is SVGAGI in the germline V gene (reference sequence). CDR3 sequence (DNA): TGTGCCAGCAGCCGCACAGGGACCGAGCAGTACTTC. Protein: CASSRTGTEQYF.

This clone showed up just a few times. This chain links TRBV11-1 with TRBJ2-2, with D maybe TRBD1 (5 bases). Trimming pared 5 bases from V and 5 bases from J, leaving 12 bases between. CDR1 SGHAT and CDR2 FQDESV come from the germline V gene (reference sequence). This CDR3 is 14 amino acids long. CDR3 region: CASSPRTNTGELFF. CDR3 DNA: TGTGCCAGCAGCCCCCGGACAAATACCGGGGAGCTGTTTTTT. Drawing the rest from reference TRBV11-1 and TRBJ2-2, the complete variable domain is EAEVAQSPRYKITEKSQAVAFWCDPISGHATLYWYRQILGQGPELLVQFQDESVVDDSQLPKDRFSAERLKGVDSTLKIQPAELGDSAMYLCASSPRTNTGELFFGEGSRLTVL.

The V and J genes are TRBV7-2 and TRBJ2-7; 7 nucleotides agree with TRBD1. The V segment lost 5 bases and the J segment 5 bases; nucleotides outside the gene matches: 9. Germline V lookup: CDR1 SGHTA, CDR2 FQGNSA. The CDR3 has 14 residues. Here the CDR3 reads CASSLLRQGHEQYF. CDR3 in DNA: TGTGCCAGCAGCCTCCTTCGACAGGGCCACGAGCAGTACTTC.

In nucleotides, the CDR3 is TGTGCCAGCAGCTTGAGGGGGCACCTCTCTGGAAACACCATATATTTT. Translating it yields CASSLRGHLSGNTIYF. The chain couples TRBV5-6 to TRBJ1-3; 7 bases fit TRBD1. CDR3 length equals 16 residues. Germline lookup yields CDR1 SGHDT and CDR2 YYEEEE. The ends lost 1 base at V and 0 bases at J; junction bases unmatched: 4.

In nucleotides, the CDR3 is TGTGCCAGCAGTTACGCTGGGACAGGGGGCGAAAAACTGTTTTTT. Protein sequence: CASSYAGTGGEKLFF. The chain recombines TRBV6-5 with TRBJ1-4; 12 nucleotides agree with TRBD1. This CDR3 is 15 amino acids long. Germline V gene data show CDR1 as MNHEY and CDR2 as SVGAGI. V lost 2 bases to trimming and J lost 8 bases; unmatched junction nucleotides: 3.

This chain uses TRBV18 with TRBJ2-5; 7 positions agree with TRBD1. The CDR3 covers 15 residues. The germline V gene encodes CDR1 KGHSH and CDR2 LQKENI. V gave up 3 bases and J gave up 3 bases; unmatched junction bases: 7. The CDR3 DNA reads as TGTGCCAGCTCACCCCCCGGGACAGTAAAAGAGACCCAGTACTTC. Translating gives CASSPPGTVKETQYF.

This chain links TRBV28 with TRBJ1-2, with D hard to call. CDR3 length: 15 amino acids. Trimming took 4 bases from V and 0 from J, leaving 12 bases between them. Germline-derived CDR1 and CDR2 are MDHEN and SYDVKM. In DNA, the CDR3 is TGTGCCAGCAGTTCCCCCAGCGGGGCTAACTATGGCTACACCTTC. It yields the protein CASSSPSGANYGYTF.

The chain is built from TRBV19 and TRBJ2-1, with a tentative D call TRBD2 (6 bases). The CDR3 is 14 amino acids. V lost 7 bases and J lost 3, with 13 bases in between. Germline V CDR1 and CDR2: LNHDA, SQIVND (reference sequence). CDR3 amino acids: CASKSGRGYNEQFF. The DNA for the CDR3 is TGTGCCAGTAAATCTGGGCGGGGCTACAATGAGCAGTTCTTC.

This chain uses TRBV11-1 with TRBJ1-1; TRBD1 is a possible D gene (6 bases). The CDR3 covers 16 residues. CDR1 and CDR2 from the germline V gene are SGHAT and FQDESV (reference sequence). The V and J ends lost 3 bases and 0 bases respectively, with 14 bases between them. The CDR3 is CASSFSMGHLNTEAFF. The DNA of the CDR3 is TGTGCCAGCAGCTTTAGTATGGGACATCTGAACACTGAAGCTTTCTTT.

Comments on this clone: The junction departs from germline at one end; a sequencing error may be responsible. The genes are TRBV7-7 and TRBJ1-1; no firm D call. The CDR3 extends over 13 amino acids. Germline-derived CDR1 and CDR2 are SSHAT and FNYEAQ (reference sequence). CDR3 loop: CASSPHMNTEAFF. CDR3 nucleotide sequence: TGTGCTAGCAGCCCCCACATGAACACTGAAGCTTTCTTT. Based on the CDR3 plus reference TRBV7-7 and TRBJ1-1, the full variable domain is GAGVSQSPRYKVTKRGQDVTLRCDPISSHATLYWYQQALGQGPEFLTYFNYEAQPDKSGLPSDRFSAERPEGSISTLTIQRTEQRDSAMYRCASSPHMNTEAFFGQGTRLTVV.

The V call is TRBV28, the J call TRBJ2-3; 7 bases are shared with TRBD1. This CDR3 has 14 residues. The J segment lost 4 bases and the V segment lost 5 bases, leaving 6 bases of the junction unmatched. CDR1 is MDHEN and CDR2 is SYDVKM in the germline V gene. In DNA, the CDR3 is TGTGCCAGCAGTCGACAGGGAACGTCAGATACGCAGTATTTT. It specifies CASSRQGTSDTQYF.

The chain employs TRBV7-2 and TRBJ1-4; 9 positions agree with TRBD1. V gave up 1 base and J gave up 4 bases; unmatched junction bases: 1. The CDR3 is 15 residues long. Germline lookup yields CDR1 SGHTA and CDR2 FQGNSA. CDR3 DNA sequence: TGTGCCAGCAGCTTAGGGGACAGGGATAATGAAAAACTGTTTTTT. Its protein is CASSLGDRDNEKLFF.

Only a few counts were recorded for this clone. The CDR3 here is CASSSGGSTEAFF. The CDR3, as DNA: TGTGCCAGCAGTTCGGGAGGGAGCACTGAAGCTTTCTTT. The V and J genes are TRBV27 and TRBJ1-1; D ambiguous. This CDR3 region has 13 residues. V dropped 4 bases and J dropped 4 bases, with 10 bases sitting between them. CDR1 is MNHEY, CDR2 SMNVEV, per germline (reference sequence).

The chain links TRBV7-9 to TRBJ2-1, with TRBD2 identical over 11 bases. The J segment lost 2 bases and the V segment lost 7 bases, leaving 4 bases of the junction unmatched. This CDR3 has 15 residues. CDR1 SEHNR and CDR2 FQNEAQ come from the germline V gene (reference sequence). The DNA of the CDR3 is TGTGCCAGCATATCGGGACTAGCGGCCTACAATGAGCAGTTCTTC. Amino acid sequence: CASISGLAAYNEQFF.

The chain joins TRBV27 to TRBJ1-2; no definite D call. The germline gives CDR1 MNHEY, CDR2 SMNVEV (reference sequence). Trimming pared 6 bases from V and 4 bases from J, leaving 12 bases between. CDR3 length equals 13 residues. CDR3 DNA sequence: TGTGCCAGCAGCGCGGGTTGGAGCTATGGCTACACCTTC. Protein: CASSAGWSYGYTF.

This chain uses TRBV6-1 with TRBJ2-7; TRBD2 is a possible D gene (7 bases). The germline CDR1 and CDR2 sequences are MNHNS and SASEGT. Trimming removed 1 base from V and 7 bases from J, with 14 bases in between. The CDR3 length is 14 residues. This chain's CDR3 is CASSEEGGYREQYF. The CDR3 coding sequence is TGTGCCAGCAGTGAAGAGGGGGGGTACAGGGAGCAGTACTTC.

The genes are TRBV5-1 and TRBJ2-5; 9 bases agree with TRBD1. In germline, CDR1 is SGHRS, CDR2 YFSETQ. V shed 2 bases, J shed 2 bases, and the junction held 1 base outside the gene matches. There are 14 residues in the CDR3. The CDR3 sequence: CASSLDRGQETQYF. The CDR3 DNA reads TGCGCCAGCAGCTTAGACAGGGGGCAAGAGACCCAGTACTTC.